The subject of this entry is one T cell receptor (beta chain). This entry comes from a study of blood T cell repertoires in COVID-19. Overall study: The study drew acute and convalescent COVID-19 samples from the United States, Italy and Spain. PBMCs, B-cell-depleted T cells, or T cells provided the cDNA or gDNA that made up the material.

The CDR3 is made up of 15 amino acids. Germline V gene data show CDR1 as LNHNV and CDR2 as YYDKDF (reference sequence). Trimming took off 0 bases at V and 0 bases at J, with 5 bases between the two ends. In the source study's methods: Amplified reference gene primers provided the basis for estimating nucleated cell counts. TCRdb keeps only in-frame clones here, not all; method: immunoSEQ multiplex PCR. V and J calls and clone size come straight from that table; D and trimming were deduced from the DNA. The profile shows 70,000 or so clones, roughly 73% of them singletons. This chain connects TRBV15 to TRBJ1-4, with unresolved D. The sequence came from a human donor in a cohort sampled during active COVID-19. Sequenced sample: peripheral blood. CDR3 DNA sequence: TGTGCCACCAGCAGAGACCTTGCAACTAATGAAAAACTGTTTTTT. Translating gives CATSRDLATNEKLFF.